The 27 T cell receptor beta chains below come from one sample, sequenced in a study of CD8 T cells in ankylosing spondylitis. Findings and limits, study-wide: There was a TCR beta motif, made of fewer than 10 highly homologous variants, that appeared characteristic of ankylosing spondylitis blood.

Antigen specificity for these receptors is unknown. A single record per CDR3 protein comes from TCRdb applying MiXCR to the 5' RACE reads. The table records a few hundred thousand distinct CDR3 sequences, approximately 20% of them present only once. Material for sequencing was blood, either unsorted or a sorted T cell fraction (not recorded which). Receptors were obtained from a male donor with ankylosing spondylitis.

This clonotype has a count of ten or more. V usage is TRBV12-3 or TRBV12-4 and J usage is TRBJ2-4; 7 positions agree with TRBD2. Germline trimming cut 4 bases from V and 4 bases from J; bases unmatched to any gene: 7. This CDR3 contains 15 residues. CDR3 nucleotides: TGTGCCAGCAGTTCATCGGGAGGAAGAAAAAACATTCAGTACTTC. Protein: CASSSSGGRKNIQYF.

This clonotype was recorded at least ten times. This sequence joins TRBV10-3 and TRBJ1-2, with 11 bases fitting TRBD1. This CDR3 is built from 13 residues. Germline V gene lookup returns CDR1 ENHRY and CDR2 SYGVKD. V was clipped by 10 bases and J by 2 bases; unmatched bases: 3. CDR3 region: CATGQGANYGYTF. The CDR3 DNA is TGTGCCACCGGACAGGGGGCGAACTATGGCTACACCTTC.

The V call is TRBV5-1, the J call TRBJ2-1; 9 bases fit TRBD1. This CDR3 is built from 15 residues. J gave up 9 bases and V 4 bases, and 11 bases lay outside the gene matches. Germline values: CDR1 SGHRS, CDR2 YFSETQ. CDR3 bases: TGCGCCAGCAGCCAGGGACAGGGAATTCGAGGTGAGCAGTTCTTC. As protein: CASSQGQGIRGEQFF. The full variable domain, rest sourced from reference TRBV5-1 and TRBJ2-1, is KAGVTQTPRYLIKTRGQQVTLSCSPISGHRSVSWYQQTPGQGLQFLFEYFSETQRNKGNFPGRFSGRQFSNSRSEMNVSTLELGDSALYLCASSQGQGIRGEQFFGPGTRLTVL.

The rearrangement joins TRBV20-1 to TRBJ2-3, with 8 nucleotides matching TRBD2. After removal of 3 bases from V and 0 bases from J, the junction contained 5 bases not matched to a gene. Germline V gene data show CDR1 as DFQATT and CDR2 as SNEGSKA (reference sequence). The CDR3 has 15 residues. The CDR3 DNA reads TGCAGTGCTAGGGTAGCGGGAACTAGCACAGATACGCAGTATTTT. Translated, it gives CSARVAGTSTDTQYF.

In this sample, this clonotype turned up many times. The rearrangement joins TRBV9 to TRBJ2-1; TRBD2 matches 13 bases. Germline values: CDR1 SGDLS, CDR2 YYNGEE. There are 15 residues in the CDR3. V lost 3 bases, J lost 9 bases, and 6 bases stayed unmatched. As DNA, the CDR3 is TGTGCCAGCAGCGGGACTAGCGGGAGAGAGGGTGAGCAGTTCTTC. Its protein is CASSGTSGREGEQFF.

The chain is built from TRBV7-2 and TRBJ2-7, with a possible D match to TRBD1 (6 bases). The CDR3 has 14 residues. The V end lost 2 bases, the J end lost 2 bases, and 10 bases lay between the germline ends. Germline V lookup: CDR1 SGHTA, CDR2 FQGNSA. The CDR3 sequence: CASSLSAGAYEQYF. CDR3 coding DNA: TGTGCCAGCAGCTTATCGGCAGGGGCCTACGAGCAGTACTTC.

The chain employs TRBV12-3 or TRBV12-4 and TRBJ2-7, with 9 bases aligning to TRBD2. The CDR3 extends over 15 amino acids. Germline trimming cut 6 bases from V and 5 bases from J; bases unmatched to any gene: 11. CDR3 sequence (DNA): TGTGCCAGCAGCTCCGGCGGGGGGGGAGTCGACGAGCAGTACTTC. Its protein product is CASSSGGGGVDEQYF.

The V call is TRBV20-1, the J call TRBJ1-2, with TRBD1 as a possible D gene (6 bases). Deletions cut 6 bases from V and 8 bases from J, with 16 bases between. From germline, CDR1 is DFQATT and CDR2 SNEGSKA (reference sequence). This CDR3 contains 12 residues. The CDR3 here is CSARRGAGGYTF. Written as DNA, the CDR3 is TGCAGTGCCCGGAGGGGGGCTGGCGGCTACACCTTC.

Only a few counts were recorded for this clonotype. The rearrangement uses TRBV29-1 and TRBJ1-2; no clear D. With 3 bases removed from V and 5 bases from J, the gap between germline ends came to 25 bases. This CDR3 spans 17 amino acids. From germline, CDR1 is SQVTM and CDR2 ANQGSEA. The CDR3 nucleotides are TGCAGCGTTGAGATGTGGGAGGAACGGCCAGGTATTTATGGCTACACCTTC. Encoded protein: CSVEMWEERPGIYGYTF.

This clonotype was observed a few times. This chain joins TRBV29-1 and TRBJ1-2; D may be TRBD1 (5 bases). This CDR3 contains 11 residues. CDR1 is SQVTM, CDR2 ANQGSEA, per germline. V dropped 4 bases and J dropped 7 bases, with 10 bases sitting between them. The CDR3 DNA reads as TGCAGCGTTGGGGGGGGAGGTGGCTACACCTTC. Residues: CSVGGGGGYTF. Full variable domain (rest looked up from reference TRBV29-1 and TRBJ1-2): SAVISQKPSRDICQRGTSLTIQCQVDSQVTMMFWYRQQPGQSLTLIATANQGSEATYESGFVIDKFPISRPNLTFSTLTVSNMSPEDSSIYLCSVGGGGGYTFGSGTRLTVV.

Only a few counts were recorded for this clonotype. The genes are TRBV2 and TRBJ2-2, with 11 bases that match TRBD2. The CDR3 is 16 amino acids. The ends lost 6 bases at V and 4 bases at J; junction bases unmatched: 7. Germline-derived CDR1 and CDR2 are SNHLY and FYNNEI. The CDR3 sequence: CASRGRLAGGTGELFF. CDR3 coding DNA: TGTGCCAGCAGGGGGAGGCTAGCGGGAGGCACCGGGGAGCTGTTTTTT.

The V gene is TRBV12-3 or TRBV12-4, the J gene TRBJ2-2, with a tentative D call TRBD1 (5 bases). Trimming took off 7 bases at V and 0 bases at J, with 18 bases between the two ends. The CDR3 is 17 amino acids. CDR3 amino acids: CASIPPRVGTNTGELFF. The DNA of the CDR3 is TGTGCCAGCATCCCCCCCAGGGTGGGCACGAACACCGGGGAGCTGTTTTTT.

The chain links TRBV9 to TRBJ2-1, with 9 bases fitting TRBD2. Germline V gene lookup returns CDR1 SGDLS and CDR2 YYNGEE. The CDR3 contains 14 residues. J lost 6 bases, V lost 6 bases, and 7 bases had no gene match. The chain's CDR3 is CASTFSGSSNEQFF. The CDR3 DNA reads TGTGCCAGCACCTTTAGCGGGAGCAGCAATGAGCAGTTCTTC.

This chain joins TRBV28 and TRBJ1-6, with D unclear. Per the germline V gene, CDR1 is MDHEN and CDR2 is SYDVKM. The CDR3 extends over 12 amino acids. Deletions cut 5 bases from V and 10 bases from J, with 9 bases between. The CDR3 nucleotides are TGTGCCAGCAGTCCCGGAGGATCACCCCTCCACTTT. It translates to CASSPGGSPLHF.

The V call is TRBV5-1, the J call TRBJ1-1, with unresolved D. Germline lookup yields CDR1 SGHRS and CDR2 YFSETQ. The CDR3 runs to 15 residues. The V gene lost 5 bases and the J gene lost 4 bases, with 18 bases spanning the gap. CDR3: CASSSDTGYGTEAFF. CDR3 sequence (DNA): TGCGCCAGCAGTTCGGATACGGGGTACGGCACTGAAGCTTTCTTT.

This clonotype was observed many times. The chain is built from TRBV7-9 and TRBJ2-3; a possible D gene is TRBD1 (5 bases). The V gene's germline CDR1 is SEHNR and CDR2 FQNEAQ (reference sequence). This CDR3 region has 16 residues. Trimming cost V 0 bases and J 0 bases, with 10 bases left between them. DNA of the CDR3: TGTGCCAGCAGCTTAGCCCAGGGTGTTAGCACAGATACGCAGTATTTT. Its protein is CASSLAQGVSTDTQYF.

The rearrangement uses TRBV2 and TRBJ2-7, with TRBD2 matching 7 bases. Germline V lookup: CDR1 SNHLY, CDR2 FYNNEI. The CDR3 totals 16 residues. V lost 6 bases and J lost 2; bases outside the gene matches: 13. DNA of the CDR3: TGTGCCAGCAGCCTAACTAGCGACCCATTTACCTACGAGCAGTACTTC. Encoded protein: CASSLTSDPFTYEQYF.

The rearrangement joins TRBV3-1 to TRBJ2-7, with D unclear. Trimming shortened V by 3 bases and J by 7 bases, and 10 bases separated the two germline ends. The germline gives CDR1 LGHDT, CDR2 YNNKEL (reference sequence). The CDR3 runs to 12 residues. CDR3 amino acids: CASSQAHWEQYF. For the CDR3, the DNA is TGTGCCAGCAGCCAGGCGCACTGGGAGCAGTACTTC.

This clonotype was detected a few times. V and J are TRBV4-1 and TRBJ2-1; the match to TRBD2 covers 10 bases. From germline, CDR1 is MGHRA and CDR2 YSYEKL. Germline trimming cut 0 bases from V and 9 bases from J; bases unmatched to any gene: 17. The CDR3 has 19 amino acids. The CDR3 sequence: CASSQDQVRASGSWVEQFF. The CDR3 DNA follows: TGCGCCAGCAGCCAAGATCAGGTTAGGGCTAGCGGGAGTTGGGTTGAGCAGTTCTTC.

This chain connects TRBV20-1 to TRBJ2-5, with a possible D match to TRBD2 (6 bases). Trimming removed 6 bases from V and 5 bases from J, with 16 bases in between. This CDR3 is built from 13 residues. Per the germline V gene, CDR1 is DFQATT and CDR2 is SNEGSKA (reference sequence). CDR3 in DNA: TGCAGTGCCGGCGGGGTGGGAGTCGAGACCCAGTACTTC. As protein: CSAGGVGVETQYF.

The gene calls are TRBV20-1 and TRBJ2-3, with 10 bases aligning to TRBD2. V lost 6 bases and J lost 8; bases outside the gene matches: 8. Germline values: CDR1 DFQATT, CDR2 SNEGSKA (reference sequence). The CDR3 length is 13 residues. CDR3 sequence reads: CSASGRAWGTQYF. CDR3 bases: TGCAGTGCCAGCGGGAGGGCCTGGGGTACGCAGTATTTT.

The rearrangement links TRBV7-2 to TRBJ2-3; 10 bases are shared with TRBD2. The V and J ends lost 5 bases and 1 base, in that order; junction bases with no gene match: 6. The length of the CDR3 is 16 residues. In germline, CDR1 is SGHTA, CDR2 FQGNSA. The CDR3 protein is CASSDPLAGGTDTQYF. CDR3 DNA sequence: TGTGCCAGCAGCGACCCCCTAGCGGGAGGCACAGATACGCAGTATTTT.

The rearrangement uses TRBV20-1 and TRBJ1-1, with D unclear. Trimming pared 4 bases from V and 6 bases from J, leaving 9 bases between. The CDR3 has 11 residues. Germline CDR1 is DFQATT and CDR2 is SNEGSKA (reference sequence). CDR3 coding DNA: TGCAGTGCTATACTCGTGGCTGAAGCTTTCTTT. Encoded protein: CSAILVAEAFF.

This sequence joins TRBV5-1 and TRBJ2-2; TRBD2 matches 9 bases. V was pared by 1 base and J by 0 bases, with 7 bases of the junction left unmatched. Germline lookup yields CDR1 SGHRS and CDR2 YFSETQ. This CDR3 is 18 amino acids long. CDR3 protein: CASSLRIAGVSNTGELFF. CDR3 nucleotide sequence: TGCGCCAGCAGCTTGAGGATAGCGGGAGTATCGAACACCGGGGAGCTGTTTTTT. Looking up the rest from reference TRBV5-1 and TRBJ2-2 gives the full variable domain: KAGVTQTPRYLIKTRGQQVTLSCSPISGHRSVSWYQQTPGQGLQFLFEYFSETQRNKGNFPGRFSGRQFSNSRSEMNVSTLELGDSALYLCASSLRIAGVSNTGELFFGEGSRLTVL.

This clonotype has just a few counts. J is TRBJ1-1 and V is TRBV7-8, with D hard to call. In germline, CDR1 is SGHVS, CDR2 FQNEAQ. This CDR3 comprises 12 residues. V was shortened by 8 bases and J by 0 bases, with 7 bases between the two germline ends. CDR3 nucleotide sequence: TGTGCCAGCTGGAGAGTGAACACTGAAGCTTTCTTT. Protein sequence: CASWRVNTEAFF.

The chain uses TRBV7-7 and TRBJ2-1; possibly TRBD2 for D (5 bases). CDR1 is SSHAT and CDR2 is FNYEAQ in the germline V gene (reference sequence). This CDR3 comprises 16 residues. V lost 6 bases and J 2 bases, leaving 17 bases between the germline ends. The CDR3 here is CASRKLEASAYNEQFF. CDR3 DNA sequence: TGTGCCAGCAGGAAACTAGAGGCGTCCGCCTACAATGAGCAGTTCTTC.

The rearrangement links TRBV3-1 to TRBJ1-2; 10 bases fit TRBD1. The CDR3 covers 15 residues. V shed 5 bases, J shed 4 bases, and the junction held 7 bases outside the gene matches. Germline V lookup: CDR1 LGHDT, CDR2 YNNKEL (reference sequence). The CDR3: CASSTRTGGSYGYTF. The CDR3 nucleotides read TGTGCCAGCAGCACCCGGACAGGGGGAAGCTATGGCTACACCTTC.